Sequencing of this T cell receptor (beta chain) was carried out in a study of identical twins. Per the germline V gene, CDR1 is SGHRS and CDR2 is YFSETQ. The CDR3 consists of 15 residues. The trim removed 1 base at V and 8 bases at J, leaving 7 bases unmatched. TCRdb reprocessed the 5' RACE reads with MiXCR, giving one entry per CDR3 protein. The data contain roughly 500,000 distinct CDR3 sequences, about 20% of them singletons. The table lists this clonotype with many counts. The sample was also reused in another study, on T cells expressing NK-cell markers.

The sequence was collected from a woman aged 18-29 years in good health. The genes are TRBV5-1 and TRBJ2-1; 9 bases line up with TRBD2. Input material: CD4+ T cells sorted from blood. The CDR3, as DNA: TGCGCCAGCAGCTTGTCAGCTAGCGGGGTATATGAGCAGTTCTTC. The encoded protein is CASSLSASGVYEQFF.